Described below is a single TCR beta chain sequence and its context. Its antigen remains unidentified. Each CDR3 protein gets one entry after TCRdb re-called the reads with MiXCR. The top ten hold approximately 1.4% of the sample, which has approximately 11,000 distinct CDR3 sequences, 20% to 25% seen once. These data come from a study of liver allograft versus peripheral blood T cells. Overall study: T cell receptor repertoires in transplanted livers were compared with those in recipients' peripheral blood. Study-level results: Reportedly, the T cell receptor repertoires present inside liver allografts differed from those in peripheral blood.

The clonotype comes from a human patient who had a liver transplant. Some of these T cells may belong to the graft donor.

The CDR3, as DNA: TGTGCCAGCAGCGCCTCCCTTAGGCGGACAGAGGGGGGCTACACCTTC. Translated: CASSASLRRTEGGYTF. V gene TRBV9 combines with J gene TRBJ1-2; a weak D match, TRBD1 (6 bases). Germline V lookup: CDR1 SGDLS, CDR2 YYNGEE. This CDR3 contains 16 residues. Trimming left V 3 bases short and J 8 bases short, with 23 bases between.